This TCR beta chain is from a study of cytomegalovirus exposure and HLA in healthy donors. This CDR3 region has 14 residues. The germline V gene has CDR1 SGHTA and CDR2 FQGNSA. With 7 bases removed from V and 3 bases from J, the gap between germline ends came to 15 bases. A multiplex PCR was run with 60 Vbeta primers and 13 Jbeta primers. Sequencing used immunoSEQ multiplex PCR; TCRdb keeps in-frame clones, though not all of them. The repertoire table contains some 110,000 clones. The gene calls are TRBV7-2 and TRBJ1-1; unclear D gene. The sequence was obtained from a man aged 25-45 years in good health and CMV-seronegative. The sequencing input was PBMCs. In DNA form, the CDR3 reads TGTGCCAGCAACCTATACCGCCTGGACACTGAAGCTTTCTTT. Its protein product is CASNLYRLDTEAFF.